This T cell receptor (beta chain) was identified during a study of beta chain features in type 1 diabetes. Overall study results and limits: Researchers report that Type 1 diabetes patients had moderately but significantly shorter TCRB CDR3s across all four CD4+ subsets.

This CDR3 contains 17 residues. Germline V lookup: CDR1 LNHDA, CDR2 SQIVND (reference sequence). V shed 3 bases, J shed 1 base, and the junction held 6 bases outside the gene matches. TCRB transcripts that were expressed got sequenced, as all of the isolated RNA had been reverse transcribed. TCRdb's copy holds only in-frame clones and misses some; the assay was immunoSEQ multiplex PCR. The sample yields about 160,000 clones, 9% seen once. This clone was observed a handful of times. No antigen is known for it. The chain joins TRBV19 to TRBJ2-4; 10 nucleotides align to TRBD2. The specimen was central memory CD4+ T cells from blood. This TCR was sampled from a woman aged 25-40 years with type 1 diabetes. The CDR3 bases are TGTGCCAGTAGTATCCTAGCGGGAGCGCGTGCCAAAAACATTCAGTACTTC. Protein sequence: CASSILAGARAKNIQYF. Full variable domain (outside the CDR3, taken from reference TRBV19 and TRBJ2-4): DGGITQSPKYLFRKEGQNVTLSCEQNLNHDAMYWYRQDPGQGLRLIYYSQIVNDFQKGDIAEGYSVSREKKESFPLTVTSAQKNPTAFYLCASSILAGARAKNIQYFGAGTRLSVL.